The 15 T cell receptor beta chains presented below share a single source sample, sequenced in a study of cytomegalovirus exposure and HLA in healthy donors. Both 60 Vbeta primers and 13 Jbeta primers went into the PCR. This table comes from immunoSEQ multiplex PCR, and its TCRdb copy is limited to in-frame clones, with some not included. The table records 110,000 to 150,000 clones, about 72% of them present only once. The material sequenced was PBMCs. These receptors all come from a man aged 35-49 years in good health and CMV-seronegative.

The chain has TRBV11-2 and TRBJ2-2; D not certain. CDR1 and CDR2 (germline): SGHAT, FQNNGV. The V gene lost 3 bases and the J gene lost 5 bases, with 7 bases spanning the gap. The CDR3 sequence is 13 residues long. This CDR3 is CASSLSVTGELFF. Here the CDR3 DNA reads TGTGCCAGCAGCTTGTCGGTGACCGGGGAGCTGTTTTTT. Combining the CDR3 with reference TRBV11-2 and TRBJ2-2 gives the whole variable domain EAGVAQSPRYKIIEKRQSVAFWCNPISGHATLYWYQQILGQGPKLLIQFQNNGVVDDSQLPKDRFSAERLKGVDSTLKIQPAKLEDSAVYLCASSLSVTGELFFGEGSRLTVL.

The chain links TRBV4-3 to TRBJ2-1; TRBD2 is a possible D gene (5 bases). Trimming took off 4 bases at V and 6 bases at J, with 16 bases between the two ends. The CDR3 spans 15 residues. Germline V gene sequence: CDR1 LGHNA, CDR2 YSLEER. CDR3: CASSLRGPVGNEQFF. The CDR3 DNA is TGCGCCAGCAGCCTAAGAGGGCCGGTTGGCAATGAGCAGTTCTTC.

For the CDR3, the DNA is TGTGCCAGCTCCATAGGGGCGCTAAACATTCAGTACTTC. Protein sequence: CASSIGALNIQYF. The chain uses TRBV6-5 and TRBJ2-4; D might be TRBD1 (5 bases). V lost 8 bases, J lost 6 bases, and 14 bases lay in between. The germline V gene encodes CDR1 MNHEY and CDR2 SVGAGI. The CDR3 contains 13 residues.

The rearrangement links TRBV5-4 to TRBJ1-5; D uncertain. V was clipped by 0 bases and J by 0 bases, with 7 bases between them. Germline V gene data show CDR1 as SGHNT and CDR2 as YYREEE (reference sequence). CDR3 length equals 15 residues. This chain's CDR3 is CASSLGPYSNQPQHF. CDR3 nucleotide sequence: TGTGCCAGCAGCTTGGGCCCCTATAGCAATCAGCCCCAGCATTTT.

The chain uses TRBV29-1 and TRBJ2-2; 7 positions match TRBD1. The CDR3 has 13 residues. The germline V gene has CDR1 SQVTM and CDR2 ANQGSEA. The ends lost 4 bases at V and 5 bases at J; junction bases unmatched: 4. The CDR3 region has the DNA TGCAGCGTTGTAGGGGGCCGGACCGGGGAGCTGTTTTTT. Protein: CSVVGGRTGELFF.

This chain connects TRBV7-8 to TRBJ1-1; D gene unclear. Germline V gene lookup returns CDR1 SGHVS and CDR2 FQNEAQ. The V and J ends lost 5 bases and 5 bases respectively, with 18 bases between them. This CDR3 has 15 residues. Here the CDR3 reads CASSPPAGLRTEAFF. The CDR3 DNA is TGTGCCAGCAGCCCCCCCGCGGGGTTGCGAACTGAAGCTTTCTTT.

V is TRBV29-1 and J is TRBJ2-1, with a tentative D call TRBD2 (5 bases). Per germline, CDR1 SQVTM and CDR2 ANQGSEA. The length of the CDR3 is 15 residues. The V end was cut by 6 bases, the J end by 8 bases, with 23 bases between. CDR3 amino acids: CSVAAGPLRGYEQFF. The CDR3 DNA reads as TGCAGCGTAGCTGCCGGGCCACTTCGAGGGTATGAGCAGTTCTTC.

The gene calls are TRBV12-5 and TRBJ2-2, with 8 bases matching TRBD1. V lost 4 bases and J lost 3; bases outside the gene matches: 13. Per germline, CDR1 LGHNT and CDR2 FRNRAP. The CDR3 spans 18 residues. The CDR3: CASGSTPGGLFYTGELFF. CDR3 coding DNA: TGTGCTAGTGGTTCCACCCCAGGGGGCTTATTTTACACCGGGGAGCTGTTTTTT.

The rearrangement joins TRBV29-1 to TRBJ2-1; possibly TRBD1 for D (6 bases). V was pared by 6 bases and J by 0 bases, with 12 bases between. Looked up from germline, CDR1 is SQVTM and CDR2 is ANQGSEA. The CDR3 is 14 amino acids. CDR3 in amino acids: CSVTGQFSYNEQFF. The CDR3 DNA follows: TGCAGCGTCACAGGACAGTTCTCCTACAATGAGCAGTTCTTC.

The chain uses TRBV28 and TRBJ1-2; possibly TRBD1 for D (5 bases). There are 14 residues in the CDR3. The V gene's germline CDR1 is MDHEN and CDR2 SYDVKM. V lost 3 bases and J lost 3, with 11 bases in between. CDR3 amino acids: CASSFGGQDYGYTF. DNA of the CDR3: TGTGCCAGCAGTTTCGGGGGTCAAGACTATGGCTACACCTTC.

V usage is TRBV7-9 and J usage is TRBJ1-3, with D perhaps matching TRBD1 (6 bases). The CDR3 loop spans 15 amino acids. The V end was cut by 4 bases, the J end by 1 base, with 11 bases between. From germline, CDR1 is SEHNR and CDR2 FQNEAQ (reference sequence). Here the CDR3 DNA reads TGTGCCAGCAGCTCCACAGGGTATTCTGGAAACACCATATATTTT. It specifies CASSSTGYSGNTIYF.

CDR3 DNA: TGTGCCAGCAGTTCAGGGGTCGACCCTGAAGCTTTCTTT. Translating it yields CASSSGVDPEAFF. The J gene is TRBJ1-1, the V gene TRBV6-5, with D perhaps matching TRBD1 (6 bases). The CDR3 is made up of 13 amino acids. Deletions cut 4 bases from V and 6 bases from J, with 12 bases between. Germline V gene lookup returns CDR1 MNHEY and CDR2 SVGAGI.

The rearrangement uses TRBV10-1 and TRBJ1-1, with D tentatively TRBD1 (6 bases). V was trimmed by 7 bases and J by 1 base, leaving 13 bases between them. Germline V gives CDR1 WNHNN, CDR2 SYGVQD (reference sequence). This CDR3 has 14 residues. Written as DNA, the CDR3 is TGCGCCAGCACCTACAGGGCCCGGAACACTGAAGCTTTCTTT. Its translation is CASTYRARNTEAFF.

The chain's CDR3 is CASRVYWNTEAFF. The CDR3 DNA reads as TGTGCCAGCAGGGTTTACTGGAACACTGAAGCTTTCTTT. The rearrangement uses TRBV2 and TRBJ1-1, with no clear D. The CDR3 covers 13 residues. Trimming cost V 6 bases and J 1 base, with 9 bases left between them. Looked up from germline, CDR1 is SNHLY and CDR2 is FYNNEI.

A few counts support this clone. The CDR3 here is CASNFKGLTETQYF. The CDR3 DNA sequence: TGCGCCAGCAACTTTAAGGGGCTGACGGAGACCCAGTACTTC. This chain joins TRBV10-1 and TRBJ2-5; D might be TRBD1 (5 bases). Per the germline V gene, CDR1 is WNHNN and CDR2 is SYGVQD (reference sequence). The V end lost 7 bases, the J end lost 5 bases, and 17 bases lay between the germline ends. The CDR3 consists of 14 residues.